Below, 28 T cell receptor beta chains from the same sample are listed, as sequenced in a study of cytomegalovirus exposure and HLA in healthy donors. PCR was performed using 60 Vbeta and 13 Jbeta primers. Sequencing used immunoSEQ multiplex PCR; TCRdb keeps in-frame clones, though not all of them. The sample lists around 250,000 clones; around 81% were seen once. Sequencing was done on a sample of PBMCs. These receptors came from a woman aged 55-69 years in good health and CMV-seropositive.

The chain couples TRBV5-1 to TRBJ2-3; D is unclear. V lost 0 bases to trimming and J lost 0 bases, with 11 bases between them. The CDR3 consists of 16 residues. Germline loops: CDR1 SGHRS, CDR2 YFSETQ. CDR3 amino acids: CASSLVLQASTDTQYF. The CDR3 DNA is TGCGCCAGCAGCTTGGTTCTGCAGGCAAGCACAGATACGCAGTATTTT.

J is TRBJ2-1 and V is TRBV7-9, with 11 nucleotides matching TRBD2. Germline CDR1 reads SEHNR; CDR2 reads FQNEAQ (reference sequence). The CDR3 covers 17 residues. The J segment lost 6 bases and the V segment lost 0 bases, leaving 7 bases of the junction unmatched. Written as DNA, the CDR3 is TGTGCCAGCAGCTTAGCGCGCCAACTAGCGGGAGTCAATGAGCAGTTCTTC. Its protein product is CASSLARQLAGVNEQFF. The full variable domain, rest sourced from reference TRBV7-9 and TRBJ2-1, is DTGVSQNPRHKITKRGQNVTFRCDPISEHNRLYWYRQTLGQGPEFLTYFQNEAQLEKSRLLSDRFSAERPKGSFSTLEIQRTEQGDSAMYLCASSLARQLAGVNEQFFGPGTRLTVL.

The rearrangement uses TRBV29-1 and TRBJ2-7; 10 nucleotides agree with TRBD2. V lost 1 base, J lost 2 bases, and 8 bases stayed unmatched. This CDR3 region has 16 residues. Looked up from germline, CDR1 is SQVTM and CDR2 is ANQGSEA. The CDR3 DNA is TGCAGCGTTGAAGGACTAGCGGGTGTTTCACCCTACGAGCAGTACTTC. Its translation is CSVEGLAGVSPYEQYF.

The V call is TRBV2, the J call TRBJ1-2; 9 nucleotides line up with TRBD1. CDR1 is SNHLY and CDR2 is FYNNEI in the germline V gene. The CDR3 is made up of 13 amino acids. V lost 5 bases, J lost 6 bases, and 4 bases stayed unmatched. The CDR3 sequence is CASSHDRGDGYTF. The CDR3 coding sequence is TGTGCCAGCAGTCACGACAGGGGGGATGGCTACACCTTC.

This rearrangement joins TRBV19 to TRBJ1-2; 11 bases fit TRBD1. CDR3 length equals 16 residues. Per the germline V gene, CDR1 is LNHDA and CDR2 is SQIVND (reference sequence). V dropped 1 base and J dropped 6; count of bases not matched to a gene: 7. In DNA, the CDR3 is TGTGCCAGTAGTATAGTGGGACAGGGGGTCGGTGATGGCTACACCTTC. This sequence encodes CASSIVGQGVGDGYTF.

The gene calls are TRBV6-1 and TRBJ1-2, with D tentatively TRBD1 (5 bases). The CDR3 sequence is 16 residues long. CDR1 is MNHNS and CDR2 is SASEGT in the germline V gene. Trimming removed 1 base from V and 5 bases from J, with 17 bases in between. DNA of the CDR3: TGTGCCAGCAGTGAAGAAAGCACCGACGGGGGATATGGCTACACCTTC. It encodes CASSEESTDGGYGYTF.

V is TRBV2 and J is TRBJ1-2, with no clear D. V was cut by 7 bases and J by 8 bases, with 23 bases left in between. CDR1 and CDR2 from the germline V gene are SNHLY and FYNNEI. CDR3 size: 15 residues. The DNA of the CDR3 is TGTGCCAGCAAAGAGGAGCCTCTGGTCACGAGGGGCTACACCTTC. Translating it yields CASKEEPLVTRGYTF.

The chain combines TRBV30 with TRBJ1-5, with D possibly TRBD1 on 5 matching bases. This CDR3 has 15 residues. V was clipped by 3 bases and J by 2 bases, with 14 bases between them. Germline loops: CDR1 GTSNPN, CDR2 SVGIG (reference sequence). The DNA for the CDR3 is TGTGCCTGGAGGCCCGTGGGGCTAGGCAATCAGCCCCAGCATTTT. Its translation is CAWRPVGLGNQPQHF.

V gene TRBV7-2 combines with J gene TRBJ1-4; D is unresolved. Germline V gene data show CDR1 as SGHTA and CDR2 as FQGNSA. The CDR3 runs to 13 residues. Trimming took off 6 bases at V and 8 bases at J, with 13 bases between the two ends. CDR3 protein: CASSRVSREKLFF. DNA for the CDR3: TGTGCCAGCAGTCGGGTCTCTCGGGAAAAACTGTTTTTT.

V and J are TRBV28 and TRBJ2-3; D is perhaps TRBD2 (5 bases). The germline gives CDR1 MDHEN, CDR2 SYDVKM. The ends were cut back, 4 bases at V and 6 bases at J, with 17 bases in the middle. The CDR3 covers 15 residues. The CDR3 region has the DNA TGTGCCAGCAGTTCCCGGGGAACGATTGAGGATACGCAGTATTTT. Its translation: CASSSRGTIEDTQYF.

This clone was found once. This chain joins TRBV7-6 and TRBJ2-2, with D possibly TRBD1 on 5 matching bases. This CDR3 spans 14 amino acids. The germline gives CDR1 SGHVS, CDR2 FNYEAQ. Trimming stripped 2 bases from V and 7 bases from J, with 11 bases between. The CDR3 bases are TGTGCCAGCAGCTTAAGCAGGGCTGGCGGGGAGCTGTTTTTT. Residues: CASSLSRAGGELFF.

The chain couples TRBV10-2 to TRBJ2-7; 11 positions match TRBD2. The CDR3 has 15 amino acids. The J segment lost 0 bases and the V segment lost 7 bases, leaving 5 bases of the junction unmatched. Germline V gene lookup returns CDR1 WSHSY and CDR2 SAAADI. CDR3 sequence reads: CASKVTSGSSYEQYF. DNA for the CDR3: TGCGCCAGCAAGGTTACTAGCGGGAGCTCCTACGAGCAGTACTTC.

Concerning this clone: At one end the junction does not follow the germline gene, possibly because of a read error. The V gene is TRBV7-9, the J gene TRBJ2-2; possibly TRBD2 for D (6 bases). There are 16 residues in the CDR3. CDR1 SEHNR and CDR2 FQNEAQ come from the germline V gene (reference sequence). The CDR3 protein is CSSSPRVGTPLRELFF. CDR3 DNA: TGTTCCAGCAGCCCGAGGGTCGGGACTCCCTTACGGGAGCTGTTTTTT.

The rearrangement joins TRBV6-1 to TRBJ2-5, with 7 nucleotides matching TRBD1. The germline V gene encodes CDR1 MNHNS and CDR2 SASEGT. CDR3 size: 14 residues. The ends lost 8 bases at V and 2 bases at J; junction bases unmatched: 8. CDR3 loop: CASSYRGQQETQYF. CDR3 coding DNA: TGTGCCAGCTCGTACAGGGGTCAGCAAGAGACCCAGTACTTC.

The J gene is TRBJ1-5, the V gene TRBV6-5; D possibly corresponds to TRBD1 (6 bases). The CDR3 consists of 15 residues. Germline CDR1 is MNHEY and CDR2 is SVGAGI. The V and J ends lost 5 bases and 0 bases respectively, with 11 bases between them. The CDR3 region is CASSTYRDSNQPQHF. CDR3 bases: TGTGCCAGCAGTACCTACAGGGATAGCAATCAGCCCCAGCATTTT.

The V and J genes are TRBV30 and TRBJ1-1; D not certain. Germline V gives CDR1 GTSNPN, CDR2 SVGIG (reference sequence). Trimming left V 0 bases short and J 0 bases short, with 5 bases between. The CDR3 has 13 residues. Here the CDR3 reads CAWSVIVNTEAFF. CDR3 nucleotides: TGTGCCTGGAGTGTTATAGTGAACACTGAAGCTTTCTTT.

This clone has ten or more counts. V and J are TRBV27 and TRBJ1-1, with D tentatively TRBD1 (5 bases). The CDR3 is 16 residues long. CDR1 is MNHEY, CDR2 SMNVEV, per germline (reference sequence). V shed 0 bases and J shed 1 base, with 12 bases lying between them. The CDR3 region is CASSLSGGRRNTEAFF. Written as DNA, the CDR3 is TGTGCCAGCAGTTTATCGGGGGGAAGGCGGAACACTGAAGCTTTCTTT.

The chain employs TRBV5-1 and TRBJ2-7, with 12 bases that match TRBD2. CDR1 and CDR2 from the germline V gene are SGHRS and YFSETQ. The CDR3 has 16 residues. Trimming took 0 bases from V and 2 from J; bases not matched to a gene: 3. The CDR3 loop reads CASSLALAGGPYEQYF. The CDR3 region has the DNA TGCGCCAGCAGCTTGGCCCTAGCGGGAGGGCCCTACGAGCAGTACTTC.

This clone was recorded once. The junction departs from germline at one end; a sequencing error may be responsible. The chain recombines TRBV7-9 with TRBJ1-5, with 9 bases matching TRBD1. The CDR3 length is 14 residues. The V gene's germline CDR1 is SEHNR and CDR2 FQNEAQ (reference sequence). The CDR3 bases are TGTTCCAGCAGCCGGACAGGGGGCAATCAGCCCCAGCATTTT. It encodes CSSSRTGGNQPQHF.

This chain links TRBV5-1 with TRBJ2-3, with D possibly matching TRBD2 (6 bases). Germline lookup yields CDR1 SGHRS and CDR2 YFSETQ. The CDR3 runs to 13 residues. The ends were cut back, 8 bases at V and 0 bases at J, with 10 bases in the middle. The CDR3 is CASTGTSTDTQYF. The DNA of the CDR3 is TGCGCCAGTACCGGGACTAGCACAGATACGCAGTATTTT.

This rearrangement joins TRBV7-9 to TRBJ1-1, with 8 bases matching TRBD1. V shed 6 bases, J shed 4 bases, and the junction held 10 bases outside the gene matches. The CDR3 totals 15 residues. Germline V gives CDR1 SEHNR, CDR2 FQNEAQ (reference sequence). CDR3 protein: CASREQTGVITEAFF. CDR3 bases: TGTGCCAGCAGAGAGCAGACAGGGGTTATCACTGAAGCTTTCTTT.

The V and J genes are TRBV5-1 and TRBJ2-2; tentative D call: TRBD1 (6 bases). V was trimmed by 4 bases and J by 5 bases, leaving 18 bases between them. CDR1 is SGHRS and CDR2 is YFSETQ in the germline V gene. The CDR3 runs 16 residues. The chain's CDR3 is CASSIEGDARTGELFF. The DNA of the CDR3 is TGCGCCAGCAGCATTGAGGGGGACGCCCGTACCGGGGAGCTGTTTTTT.

V usage is TRBV30 and J usage is TRBJ2-3; 8 bases are shared with TRBD1. The CDR3 runs 13 residues. The V gene's germline CDR1 is GTSNPN and CDR2 SVGIG (reference sequence). V shed 0 bases and J 14 bases; nucleotides not matched to a gene: 10. CDR3 loop: CAWSVISETGAYF. In nucleotides, the CDR3 is TGTGCCTGGAGTGTAATTAGTGAGACAGGGGCGTATTTT.

The chain has TRBV2 and TRBJ2-2; possibly TRBD2 for D (5 bases). The V and J ends lost 7 bases and 6 bases respectively, with 15 bases between them. This CDR3 spans 14 amino acids. Germline V gene data show CDR1 as SNHLY and CDR2 as FYNNEI. CDR3 residues: CASTFGYGAGELFF. Here the CDR3 DNA reads TGTGCCAGCACTTTCGGGTACGGGGCCGGGGAGCTGTTTTTT.

The chain joins TRBV7-3 to TRBJ2-3, with a possible D match to TRBD2 (6 bases). Trimming took off 5 bases at V and 5 bases at J, with 11 bases between the two ends. From germline, CDR1 is SGHTA and CDR2 FQGTGA. CDR3 length: 13 amino acids. CDR3 nucleotides: TGTGCCAGCAGCGGGACTCGGGGAGATACGCAGTATTTT. This sequence encodes CASSGTRGDTQYF. The full variable domain, in which reference TRBV7-3 and TRBJ2-3 provide the parts outside the CDR3, is GAGVSQTPSNKVTEKGKYVELRCDPISGHTALYWYRQSLGQGPEFLIYFQGTGAADDSGLPNDRFFAVRPEGSVSTLKIQRTERGDSAVYLCASSGTRGDTQYFGPGTRLTVL.

The genes are TRBV6-5 and TRBJ1-2; 7 nucleotides align to TRBD1. V shed 6 bases, J shed 2 bases, and the junction held 6 bases outside the gene matches. The germline V gene has CDR1 MNHEY and CDR2 SVGAGI. The CDR3 covers 14 residues. CDR3 in amino acids: CASSRDRDNYGYTF. The DNA of the CDR3 is TGTGCCAGCAGCCGAGACAGGGACAACTATGGCTACACCTTC.

This chain links TRBV7-9 with TRBJ2-7; no clear D. CDR1 SEHNR and CDR2 FQNEAQ come from the germline V gene (reference sequence). This CDR3 is 11 amino acids long. The V end was cut by 5 bases, the J end by 6 bases, with 8 bases between. For the CDR3, the DNA is TGTGCCAGCAGCCGAGAGGCCGAGCAGTACTTC. This gives the protein CASSREAEQYF.

V gene TRBV9 combines with J gene TRBJ1-2, with a tentative D call TRBD1 (6 bases). Germline V gene sequence: CDR1 SGDLS, CDR2 YYNGEE. Between the trimmed V and J ends, which lost 4 bases and 4 bases, there was a span of 20 bases. This CDR3 comprises 16 residues. The CDR3 sequence: CASSIGGGSPLYGYTF. The CDR3 DNA is TGTGCCAGCAGCATAGGTGGGGGCAGTCCCCTCTATGGCTACACCTTC.